This passage covers 21 T cell receptor beta chains from one sample sequenced in a study of PD-L1 blockade in urothelial cancer. The method was immunoSEQ multiplex PCR; TCRdb's version includes in-frame clones alone and lacks a portion of them. The profile shows about 80,000 clones, around 90% of them singletons. Sequenced here: PBMCs, sampled around atezolizumab (anti-PD-L1) treatment. These receptors were obtained from a woman aged 65 to 85 with urothelial cancer.

This clone appeared a single time. The CDR3 region is CASSLVTGTVQETQYF. DNA of the CDR3: TGTGCCAGCAGCTTAGTTACCGGGACAGTCCAAGAGACCCAGTACTTC. This chain links TRBV11-2 with TRBJ2-5; TRBD1 matches at 7 bases. The CDR3 has 16 amino acids. The V gene's germline CDR1 is SGHAT and CDR2 FQNNGV. The ends lost 1 base at V and 1 base at J; junction bases unmatched: 6.

This chain connects TRBV9 to TRBJ1-1; D gene unclear. This CDR3 is 15 amino acids long. Trimming cost V 0 bases and J 1 base, with 10 bases left between them. Germline-derived CDR1 and CDR2 are SGDLS and YYNGEE. The CDR3 region is CASSVATEKNTEAFF. In DNA, the CDR3 is TGTGCCAGCAGCGTAGCTACCGAGAAGAACACTGAAGCTTTCTTT.

The V gene is TRBV9, the J gene TRBJ2-3; 9 nucleotides agree with TRBD2. V lost 3 bases, J lost 2 bases, and 7 bases stayed unmatched. Germline V gene data show CDR1 as SGDLS and CDR2 as YYNGEE. The CDR3 contains 16 residues. The CDR3 DNA reads as TGTGCCAGCAGCGCAGGCCTAGCGGGGTCCACAGATACGCAGTATTTT. Translating gives CASSAGLAGSTDTQYF. Complete variable domain (other parts from reference TRBV9 and TRBJ2-3): DSGVTQTPKHLITATGQRVTLRCSPRSGDLSVYWYQQSLDQGLQFLIQYYNGEERAKGNILERFSAQQFPDLHSELNLSSLELGDSALYFCASSAGLAGSTDTQYFGPGTRLTVL.

The chain links TRBV30 to TRBJ1-4, with a possible D match to TRBD1 (5 bases). Germline V lookup: CDR1 GTSNPN, CDR2 SVGIG (reference sequence). The CDR3 is made up of 14 amino acids. Trimming pared 1 base from V and 7 bases from J, leaving 13 bases between. This chain's CDR3 is CAWSAGRRGEKLFF. CDR3 sequence (DNA): TGTGCCTGGAGTGCCGGACGGAGGGGTGAAAAACTGTTTTTT.

The chain uses TRBV5-1 and TRBJ1-3, with 8 bases lining up with TRBD1. This CDR3 has 16 residues. V was pared by 3 bases and J by 6 bases, with 11 bases of the junction left unmatched. Germline CDR1 SGHRS, CDR2 YFSETQ. The CDR3 region has the DNA TGCGCCAGCAGCTGGGGTCCGACAGGGGTCAAAAACACCATATATTTT. It codes for CASSWGPTGVKNTIYF.

This clone was found once. The V call is TRBV29-1, the J call TRBJ2-3; D is possibly TRBD1 (5 bases). The CDR3 extends over 13 amino acids. The germline V and J ends were trimmed by 6 bases and 1 base, with 11 bases remaining between them. Per the germline V gene, CDR1 is SQVTM and CDR2 is ANQGSEA. CDR3 nucleotides: TGCAGCGTGAAGGGGTTCGGCACAGATACGCAGTATTTT. This sequence encodes CSVKGFGTDTQYF.

CDR3 loop: CASSHTMNTEAFF. In nucleotides, the CDR3 is TGCGCCAGCAGCCATACAATGAACACTGAAGCTTTCTTT. This chain uses TRBV5-1 with TRBJ1-1, with D uncertain. The CDR3 covers 13 residues. CDR1 is SGHRS and CDR2 is YFSETQ in the germline V gene. V was clipped by 4 bases and J by 0 bases, with 7 bases between them.

V usage is TRBV9 and J usage is TRBJ2-1, with D perhaps TRBD2 (6 bases). The CDR3 contains 16 residues. V was pared by 0 bases and J by 3 bases, with 13 bases between. Germline V gene lookup returns CDR1 SGDLS and CDR2 YYNGEE. The CDR3 region is CASSVASQTSYNEQFF. CDR3 in DNA: TGTGCCAGCAGCGTAGCCTCCCAGACTAGCTACAATGAGCAGTTCTTC.

The V and J genes are TRBV9 and TRBJ2-1, with TRBD1 as a possible D gene (6 bases). Per the germline V gene, CDR1 is SGDLS and CDR2 is YYNGEE. The germline V and J ends were trimmed by 0 bases and 5 bases, with 6 bases remaining between them. The CDR3 is 13 amino acids. CDR3: CASSVGDNNEQFF. The CDR3 bases are TGTGCCAGCAGCGTAGGGGACAACAATGAGCAGTTCTTC. Supplemented by reference TRBV9 and TRBJ2-1, the full variable domain reads DSGVTQTPKHLITATGQRVTLRCSPRSGDLSVYWYQQSLDQGLQFLIQYYNGEERAKGNILERFSAQQFPDLHSELNLSSLELGDSALYFCASSVGDNNEQFFGPGTRLTVL.

The V call is TRBV7-7, the J call TRBJ2-2; a weak D match, TRBD2 (6 bases). The CDR3 has 14 amino acids. V was shortened by 5 bases and J by 6 bases, with 13 bases between the two germline ends. Germline V gives CDR1 SSHAT, CDR2 FNYEAQ (reference sequence). The CDR3 DNA reads TGTGCCAGCAGCCCCGGGGGTGCGTCCGGGGAGCTGTTTTTT. As protein: CASSPGGASGELFF.

A single count supports this clone. This chain uses TRBV30 with TRBJ1-2, with 8 positions matching TRBD1. Looked up from germline, CDR1 is GTSNPN and CDR2 is SVGIG (reference sequence). Trimming cost V 4 bases and J 8 bases; bases outside gene matches: 6. The CDR3 runs 12 residues. CDR3 nucleotide sequence: TGTGCCTGGACAGGGGGCGCCGAGGGCTACACCTTC. It specifies CAWTGGAEGYTF.

This chain uses TRBV27 with TRBJ1-5; 9 positions agree with TRBD1. Germline V gene sequence: CDR1 MNHEY, CDR2 SMNVEV (reference sequence). The J segment lost 2 bases and the V segment lost 3 bases, leaving 8 bases of the junction unmatched. This CDR3 region has 17 residues. In DNA, the CDR3 is TGTGCCAGCAGTTTTGGGACAGGGTATGGTGGCAATCAGCCCCAGCATTTT. Its protein product is CASSFGTGYGGNQPQHF.

This clone turned up a few times. The V gene is TRBV6-6, the J gene TRBJ2-7, with 8 positions matching TRBD2. The CDR3 runs to 14 residues. CDR1 is MNHNY, CDR2 SVGAGI, per germline (reference sequence). V shed 6 bases and J 4 bases; nucleotides not matched to a gene: 8. The CDR3 nucleotides are TGTGCCAGCAGCCAACGGGGGGGCCAATACGAGCAGTACTTC. Protein product: CASSQRGGQYEQYF.

The V call is TRBV4-2, the J call TRBJ2-3, with TRBD2 matching over 11 bases. The germline V gene encodes CDR1 LGHNA and CDR2 YNFKEQ. The CDR3 covers 16 residues. V was pared by 2 bases and J by 4 bases, with 5 bases of the junction left unmatched. In DNA, the CDR3 is TGTGCCAGCAGCCAAACTAGCGGGAGTGCATCAGATACGCAGTATTTT. It yields the protein CASSQTSGSASDTQYF.

V gene TRBV27 combines with J gene TRBJ2-7, with 8 bases lining up with TRBD1. Germline CDR1 and CDR2: MNHEY and SMNVEV (reference sequence). J was trimmed by 5 bases and V by 8 bases; bases with no gene match: 14. The CDR3 length is 15 residues. The CDR3 bases are TGTGCCAGCGGAACCGAGGGGACAGGTAGCCACGAGCAGTACTTC. Its protein is CASGTEGTGSHEQYF.

The CDR3 region is CATHSPGQTYYGYTF. The CDR3 DNA reads as TGTGCCACCCACTCCCCCGGACAGACCTACTATGGCTACACCTTC. The rearrangement links TRBV10-3 to TRBJ1-2, with D possibly TRBD1 on 6 matching bases. The V gene lost 10 bases and the J gene lost 3 bases, with 21 bases spanning the gap. CDR1 is ENHRY, CDR2 SYGVKD, per germline. The CDR3 length is 15 residues.

The rearrangement uses TRBV19 and TRBJ2-7, with TRBD2 matching 8 bases. J lost 3 bases, V lost 4 bases, and 5 bases had no gene match. Germline values: CDR1 LNHDA, CDR2 SQIVND (reference sequence). This CDR3 is built from 14 residues. The CDR3 sequence: CASSRREAFYEQYF. The CDR3 DNA follows: TGTGCCAGTAGTAGGCGGGAGGCGTTCTACGAGCAGTACTTC.

The chain is built from TRBV30 and TRBJ2-3; D is unresolved. The V gene lost 1 base and the J gene lost 5 bases, with 10 bases spanning the gap. CDR1 GTSNPN and CDR2 SVGIG come from the germline V gene (reference sequence). This CDR3 spans 13 amino acids. DNA for the CDR3: TGTGCCTGGAGTGGAGCAATGATAGATACGCAGTATTTT. This gives the protein CAWSGAMIDTQYF.

The chain combines TRBV29-1 with TRBJ2-1, with 7 nucleotides matching TRBD2. This CDR3 is built from 14 residues. Per germline, CDR1 SQVTM and CDR2 ANQGSEA. J lost 3 bases, V lost 6 bases, and 8 bases had no gene match. The CDR3 here is CSVTPSGFYNEQFF. CDR3 nucleotides: TGCAGCGTGACTCCTAGCGGCTTCTACAATGAGCAGTTCTTC.

The rearrangement uses TRBV4-2 and TRBJ2-4; possible D gene TRBD2, 6 bases. Trimming shortened V by 0 bases and J by 1 base, and 19 bases separated the two germline ends. CDR1 is LGHNA and CDR2 is YNFKEQ in the germline V gene. The CDR3 covers 19 residues. In DNA form, the CDR3 reads TGTGCCAGCAGCCAAGATCGGGGGAACGGGGTAATCGCCAAAAACATTCAGTACTTC. Translated: CASSQDRGNGVIAKNIQYF.

V and J are TRBV5-1 and TRBJ1-1, with TRBD1 as a possible D gene (5 bases). Germline V gene data show CDR1 as SGHRS and CDR2 as YFSETQ. There are 14 residues in the CDR3. The V gene lost 3 bases and the J gene lost 3 bases, with 12 bases spanning the gap. CDR3 nucleotides: TGCGCCAGCAGCTGGACGTTAGGGGACACTGAAGCTTTCTTT. Amino acids: CASSWTLGDTEAFF.